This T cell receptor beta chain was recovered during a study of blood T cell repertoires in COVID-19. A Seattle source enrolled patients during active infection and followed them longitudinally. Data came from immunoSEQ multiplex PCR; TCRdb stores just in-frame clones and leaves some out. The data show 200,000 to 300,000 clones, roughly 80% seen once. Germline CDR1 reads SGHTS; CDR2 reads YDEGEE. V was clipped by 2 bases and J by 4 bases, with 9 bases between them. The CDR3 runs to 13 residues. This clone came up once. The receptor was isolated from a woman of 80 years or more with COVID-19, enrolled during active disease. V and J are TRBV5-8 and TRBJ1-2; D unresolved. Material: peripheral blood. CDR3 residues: CASSFGSPYGYTF. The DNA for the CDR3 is TGTGCCAGCAGCTTCGGGAGCCCCTATGGCTACACCTTC. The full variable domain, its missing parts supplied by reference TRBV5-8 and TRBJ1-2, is EAGVTQSPTHLIKTRGQQATLRCSPISGHTSVYWYQQALGLGLQFLLWYDEGEERNRGNFPPRFSGRQFPNYSSELNVNALELEDSALYLCASSFGSPYGYTFGSGTRLTVV.